This TCR beta chain was observed in a study of T cells in localized non-small cell lung cancer. Produced via immunoSEQ multiplex PCR; TCRdb's table is partial and in-frame only. The data hold 15,000 or so clones, with around 82% observed a single time. Worth noting for this clone: The antigen is not known.

Germline-derived CDR1 and CDR2 are SGDLS and YYNGEE. V was clipped by 4 bases and J by 5 bases, with 18 bases between them. The CDR3 extends over 15 amino acids. Findings and limits, study-wide: Uninvolved adjacent lung showed the highest T cell clonality, exceeding tumor.

Sequences were derived from peripheral blood, sampled before any cancer treatment. The receptor was isolated from a male donor aged 60 or over with stage III lung adenocarcinoma. The chain employs TRBV9 and TRBJ1-1; weak D call: TRBD1 (5 bases). The CDR3 coding sequence is TGTGCCAGCAGCCGGGGGTTCGGAACAGGAACTGAAGCTTTCTTT. Translation gives CASSRGFGTGTEAFF.